Listed below are T cell receptor beta chains from one sample, sequenced in a study of cytomegalovirus exposure and HLA in healthy donors. Only in-frame clones appear in the TCRdb table, and some are missing; sequencing was by immunoSEQ multiplex PCR. The sample yields about 130,000 clones, about 78% seen once. The sequenced sample consisted of PBMCs. The receptor source for this set is a human donor in good health. The CDR3 runs from the conserved cysteine through the conserved F or W. A D gene is named only where the DNA matches it firmly. Some rows have no size entry. The others give once, few or many, or a class for an expanded clone.

V gene	clone size	D gene	J gene	CDR3 protein	CDR3 DNA
TRBV7-2	NA	NA	TRBJ1-1	CASSPDVSWTEAFF	TGTGCCAGCAGCCCAGATGTCAGTTGGACTGAAGCTTTCTTT
TRBV7-2	few	TRBD2	TRBJ2-5	CASSLGRAGGLGETQYF	TGTGCCAGCAGCTTAGGTCGGGCGGGAGGGCTGGGGGAGACCCAGTACTTC
TRBV7-9	NA	NA	TRBJ1-1	CSSSPASPSGKNTEAFF	TGTTCCAGCAGCCCGGCATCACCGAGCGGAAAGAACACTGAAGCTTTCTTT
TRBV10-3	NA	NA	TRBJ1-2	CAISSSSYGYTF	TGTGCCATCAGTTCCAGTTCCTATGGCTACACCTTC
TRBV9	NA	TRBD1	TRBJ2-3	CASSAGTGSPDTQYF	TGTGCCAGCAGCGCAGGGACAGGGTCTCCAGATACGCAGTATTTT
TRBV20-1	few	NA	TRBJ1-5	CSVPGGRPQHF	TGCAGTGTACCGGGGGGGCGGCCCCAGCATTTT
TRBV23-1	NA	NA	TRBJ2-5	CASSQSWYRDARETQYF	TGCGCCAGCAGTCAATCTTGGTACAGGGATGCGAGAGAGACCCAGTACTTC
TRBV7-8	few	TRBD1	TRBJ2-7	CASSSFVRDSSYEQYF	TGTGCCAGCAGCTCCTTCGTCCGGGACAGCTCCTACGAGCAGTACTTC
TRBV19	NA	TRBD1	TRBJ1-1	CASTEDRGGSAFF	TGTGCCAGTACCGAGGACAGGGGAGGGTCAGCTTTCTTT
TRBV15	NA	TRBD2	TRBJ2-1	CATSNPSGGARNEQFF	TGTGCCACCAGCAACCCTAGCGGGGGGGCGAGGAATGAGCAGTTCTTC
TRBV5-5	NA	NA	TRBJ1-2	CASSLEQGHNYGYTF	TGTGCCAGCAGCTTGGAACAGGGACATAACTATGGCTACACCTTC
TRBV19	NA	NA	TRBJ2-7	CASSISGSIIYEQYF	TGTGCCAGTAGTATATCAGGGTCCATAATCTACGAGCAGTACTTC
TRBV7-2	NA	TRBD1	TRBJ2-6	CASSLATGQSVGANVLTF	TGTGCCAGCAGCTTGGCCACGGGACAGAGCGTGGGGGCCAACGTCCTGACTTTC
TRBV5-1	NA	NA	TRBJ1-1	CASSLGAGQGMNTEAFF	TGCGCCAGCAGCTTGGGTGCCGGGCAGGGGATGAACACTGAAGCTTTCTTT
TRBV15	NA	TRBD1	TRBJ2-7	CATSRTSSGTGHPYEQYF	TGTGCCACCAGCAGAACCAGTTCCGGGACAGGGCACCCCTACGAGCAGTACTTC
TRBV19	NA	TRBD1	TRBJ2-7	CASSSGTGPGTTYEQYF	TGTGCCAGTAGTTCCGGGACAGGGCCCGGAACGACCTACGAGCAGTACTTC
TRBV7-3	NA	NA	TRBJ2-7	CASSPGGYEQYF	TGTGCCAGCAGCCCAGGAGGCTACGAGCAGTACTTC
TRBV2	NA	TRBD1	TRBJ1-5	CASRTGTGPNQPQHF	TGTGCCAGCAGAACCGGGACAGGGCCCAATCAGCCCCAGCATTTT
TRBV20-1	NA	NA	TRBJ2-4	CSALKNIQYF	TGCAGTGCCCTAAAAAACATTCAGTACTTC
TRBV2	NA	NA	TRBJ2-1	CASSEEGLPGEQFF	TGTGCCAGCAGTGAGGAGGGCCTGCCGGGTGAGCAGTTCTTC